The next 20 T cell receptor beta chains were all read from a single sample in a study of sequential checkpoint blockade in melanoma. Treatment reported: randomized to nivolumab then ipilimumab (arm A) or the reverse (arm B). Repertoires were generated with immunoSEQ multiplex PCR, while TCRdb's copy carries only in-frame clones and drops some. Among approximately 10,000 clones, about four fifths were seen once, and the ten largest hold less than 60%. The sample consisted of CD8+ T cells sorted from blood (inferred from file names), taken from a patient given nivolumab and ipilimumab in sequence. The receptor set was obtained from a human donor with melanoma.

This clone occurred a few times. The genes are TRBV19 and TRBJ1-2; 8 bases line up with TRBD1. Germline V lookup: CDR1 LNHDA, CDR2 SQIVND (reference sequence). The length of the CDR3 is 14 residues. J lost 3 bases, V lost 6 bases, and 6 bases had no gene match. Here the CDR3 DNA reads TGTGCCAGTAGCCCTGGACAGGGAGACTATGGCTACACCTTC. Translation gives CASSPGQGDYGYTF. The variable domain in full, with the rest retrieved from reference TRBV19 and TRBJ1-2, is DGGITQSPKYLFRKEGQNVTLSCEQNLNHDAMYWYRQDPGQGLRLIYYSQIVNDFQKGDIAEGYSVSREKKESFPLTVTSAQKNPTAFYLCASSPGQGDYGYTFGSGTRLTVV.

This clone was observed a single time. The V and J genes are TRBV7-8 and TRBJ2-7; D gene unclear. The CDR3 sequence is 14 residues long. Trimming stripped 1 base from V and 1 base from J, with 8 bases between. The germline CDR1 and CDR2 sequences are SGHVS and FQNEAQ. CDR3 DNA: TGTGCCAGCAGCTTAGAGACAAGATCCTACGAGCAGTACTTC. Its translation is CASSLETRSYEQYF.

This rearrangement joins TRBV5-4 to TRBJ1-6; no definite D call. Germline assignment: CDR1 SGHNT and CDR2 YYREEE (reference sequence). This CDR3 is 12 amino acids long. Trimming stripped 4 bases from V and 7 bases from J, with 6 bases between. As DNA, the CDR3 is TGTGCCAGCAGCAGCGGGAATTCACCCCTCCACTTT. This encodes CASSSGNSPLHF.

This clone was counted a few times. The DNA for the CDR3 is TGTGCCAGCAGCCAAGAGGAGGGAATCGGCTCTGGGGCCAACGTCCTGACTTTC. Amino acids: CASSQEEGIGSGANVLTF. The rearrangement joins TRBV5-8 to TRBJ2-6; D is perhaps TRBD2 (6 bases). With 4 bases removed from V and 0 bases from J, the gap between germline ends came to 17 bases. The germline gives CDR1 SGHTS, CDR2 YDEGEE. The CDR3 runs 18 residues. Full variable domain (remainder filled in from reference TRBV5-8 and TRBJ2-6): EAGVTQSPTHLIKTRGQQATLRCSPISGHTSVYWYQQALGLGLQFLLWYDEGEERNRGNFPPRFSGRQFPNYSSELNVNALELEDSALYLCASSQEEGIGSGANVLTFGAGSRLTVL.

The chain carries TRBV28 and TRBJ1-2; D is perhaps TRBD1 (5 bases). CDR3 size: 14 residues. V lost 1 base, J lost 5 bases, and 11 bases lay in between. The germline gives CDR1 MDHEN, CDR2 SYDVKM. The CDR3 DNA sequence: TGTGCCAGCAGTTTATCCTCCAGGGCTTATGGCTACACCTTC. It encodes CASSLSSRAYGYTF.

This clone turned up a few times. The V call is TRBV28, the J call TRBJ1-5, with 10 bases identical to TRBD1. This CDR3 region has 15 residues. V shed 6 bases and J 5 bases; nucleotides not matched to a gene: 7. From germline, CDR1 is MDHEN and CDR2 SYDVKM. The CDR3 region has the DNA TGTGCCAGCAGCCCTGACAGGGGGCGATATCAGCCCCAGCATTTT. This codes for CASSPDRGRYQPQHF.

The rearrangement links TRBV4-3 to TRBJ2-5; TRBD1 matches at 9 bases. Losses at the gene ends were 0 bases for V and 4 bases for J; bases not matched to a gene: 18. Germline V gene data show CDR1 as LGHNA and CDR2 as YSLEER. CDR3 size: 20 residues. The CDR3 DNA reads as TGCGCCAGCAGCCAAGATCTTGGGGACGCACAGGGGGCGCAGATAGAGACCCAGTACTTC. Residues: CASSQDLGDAQGAQIETQYF.

The chain carries TRBV15 and TRBJ1-2; D is perhaps TRBD1 (5 bases). Germline V lookup: CDR1 LNHNV, CDR2 YYDKDF (reference sequence). Trimming shortened V by 0 bases and J by 7 bases, and 18 bases separated the two germline ends. The CDR3 length is 16 residues. CDR3 sequence reads: CATSRDFRRAISGYTF. CDR3 DNA sequence: TGTGCCACCAGCAGAGATTTTCGCAGGGCGATCTCTGGCTACACCTTC.

The chain combines TRBV7-9 with TRBJ1-5; a weak D match, TRBD1 (6 bases). Germline V lookup: CDR1 SEHNR, CDR2 FQNEAQ (reference sequence). Trimming took off 4 bases at V and 8 bases at J, with 9 bases between the two ends. The CDR3 is made up of 12 amino acids. The CDR3 spells CASSSHREPQHF. CDR3 in DNA: TGTGCCAGCAGCTCCCACAGGGAGCCCCAGCATTTT.

The table lists this clone with a count of one. This sequence joins TRBV4-3 and TRBJ2-1; TRBD1 might be the D (6 bases). The V gene lost 0 bases and the J gene lost 0 bases, with 15 bases spanning the gap. The CDR3 is made up of 18 amino acids. Germline CDR1 reads LGHNA; CDR2 reads YSLEER. The CDR3 DNA reads as TGCGCCAGCAGCCAAGAAAACACGGGGACAAGCTCCTACAATGAGCAGTTCTTC. This sequence encodes CASSQENTGTSSYNEQFF.

The J gene is TRBJ2-3, the V gene TRBV5-1; 14 bases are a match to TRBD2. The CDR3 loop spans 18 amino acids. Germline V gene data show CDR1 as SGHRS and CDR2 as YFSETQ. Trimming cost V 2 bases and J 6 bases; bases outside gene matches: 11. The CDR3 sequence is CASSFGRLAGGLGDTQYF. The CDR3 coding sequence is TGCGCCAGCAGCTTCGGCCGACTAGCGGGGGGGCTTGGGGATACGCAGTATTTT.

This chain joins TRBV28 and TRBJ2-7, with a possible D match to TRBD1 (5 bases). The CDR3 contains 14 residues. CDR1 and CDR2 from the germline V gene are MDHEN and SYDVKM. The V gene lost 6 bases and the J gene lost 4 bases, with 16 bases spanning the gap. CDR3 nucleotide sequence: TGTGCCAGCAGCTCGCCCCTTCGACAGTACGAGCAGTACTTC. This codes for CASSSPLRQYEQYF.

The V call is TRBV5-5, the J call TRBJ2-5, with a weak D call TRBD2 (5 bases). The germline V and J ends were trimmed by 0 bases and 0 bases, with 12 bases remaining between them. Germline loops: CDR1 SGHKS, CDR2 YYEKEE (reference sequence). This CDR3 is built from 16 residues. CDR3 region: CASSLGTLNYQETQYF. For the CDR3, the DNA is TGTGCCAGCAGCTTGGGGACTCTGAACTACCAAGAGACCCAGTACTTC. Complete variable domain (other parts from reference TRBV5-5 and TRBJ2-5): DAGVTQSPTHLIKTRGQQVTLRCSPISGHKSVSWYQQVLGQGPQFIFQYYEKEERGRGNFPDRFSARQFPNYSSELNVNALLLGDSALYLCASSLGTLNYQETQYFGPGTRLLVL.

The genes are TRBV27 and TRBJ2-2; perhaps TRBD2 as D (5 bases). The CDR3 is 15 residues long. Looked up from germline, CDR1 is MNHEY and CDR2 is SMNVEV (reference sequence). V gave up 3 bases and J gave up 3 bases, with 11 bases separating them. CDR3 residues: CASSLRAPDTGELFF. In DNA, the CDR3 is TGTGCCAGCAGTTTGAGGGCCCCGGACACCGGGGAGCTGTTTTTT.

V and J are TRBV9 and TRBJ2-7, with D perhaps TRBD2 (6 bases). V was shortened by 5 bases and J by 0 bases, with 12 bases between the two germline ends. There are 14 residues in the CDR3. Germline CDR1 and CDR2: SGDLS and YYNGEE. In DNA, the CDR3 is TGTGCCAGCAGTACCGGGACTTCCTCCTACGAGCAGTACTTC. Translation: CASSTGTSSYEQYF. Complete variable domain (other parts from reference TRBV9 and TRBJ2-7): DSGVTQTPKHLITATGQRVTLRCSPRSGDLSVYWYQQSLDQGLQFLIQYYNGEERAKGNILERFSAQQFPDLHSELNLSSLELGDSALYFCASSTGTSSYEQYFGPGTRLTVT.

This rearrangement joins TRBV28 to TRBJ1-1; possible D gene TRBD1, 6 bases. This CDR3 spans 15 amino acids. The V and J ends lost 8 bases and 4 bases respectively, with 20 bases between them. The germline V gene has CDR1 MDHEN and CDR2 SYDVKM. The CDR3: CASLISGHGSTEAFF. The CDR3 DNA sequence: TGTGCCAGCCTCATATCGGGACATGGGAGCACTGAAGCTTTCTTT.

The rearrangement uses TRBV11-3 and TRBJ2-1; 7 positions agree with TRBD2. Germline V gene data show CDR1 as SGHNT and CDR2 as YENEEA. This CDR3 comprises 14 residues. V lost 2 bases to trimming and J lost 6 bases; unmatched junction nucleotides: 4. CDR3 loop: CASSLSGGVNEQFF. For the CDR3, the DNA is TGTGCCAGCAGCTTATCTGGGGGGGTCAATGAGCAGTTCTTC. The whole variable domain, filled in from reference TRBV11-3 and TRBJ2-1, reads EAGVVQSPRYKIIEKKQPVAFWCNPISGHNTLYWYLQNLGQGPELLIRYENEEAVDDSQLPKDRFSAERLKGVDSTLKIQPAELGDSAVYLCASSLSGGVNEQFFGPGTRLTVL.

The chain employs TRBV9 and TRBJ1-1; D call uncertain. Germline assignment: CDR1 SGDLS and CDR2 YYNGEE. This CDR3 spans 15 amino acids. Trimming pared 4 bases from V and 2 bases from J, leaving 15 bases between. In DNA, the CDR3 is TGTGCCAGCAGCTCCTCGGGATACCAAAACACTGAAGCTTTCTTT. Its translation: CASSSSGYQNTEAFF.

This clone was counted a single time. V usage is TRBV27 and J usage is TRBJ2-3, with D possibly TRBD1 on 5 matching bases. V was pared by 1 base and J by 2 bases, with 13 bases between. CDR3 size: 16 residues. Germline lookup yields CDR1 MNHEY and CDR2 SMNVEV (reference sequence). CDR3 region: CASSLLGRTHTDTQYF. The CDR3, as DNA: TGTGCCAGCAGTTTATTGGGCAGGACACACACAGATACGCAGTATTTT.

The J gene is TRBJ2-5, the V gene TRBV6-5, with D possibly being TRBD1 (7 bases). Trimming shortened V by 2 bases and J by 5 bases, and 12 bases separated the two germline ends. The CDR3 covers 14 residues. Germline loops: CDR1 MNHEY, CDR2 SVGAGI. This CDR3 is CASSYLAGQETQYF. CDR3 DNA: TGTGCCAGCAGTTACCTTGCGGGACAGGAGACCCAGTACTTC.